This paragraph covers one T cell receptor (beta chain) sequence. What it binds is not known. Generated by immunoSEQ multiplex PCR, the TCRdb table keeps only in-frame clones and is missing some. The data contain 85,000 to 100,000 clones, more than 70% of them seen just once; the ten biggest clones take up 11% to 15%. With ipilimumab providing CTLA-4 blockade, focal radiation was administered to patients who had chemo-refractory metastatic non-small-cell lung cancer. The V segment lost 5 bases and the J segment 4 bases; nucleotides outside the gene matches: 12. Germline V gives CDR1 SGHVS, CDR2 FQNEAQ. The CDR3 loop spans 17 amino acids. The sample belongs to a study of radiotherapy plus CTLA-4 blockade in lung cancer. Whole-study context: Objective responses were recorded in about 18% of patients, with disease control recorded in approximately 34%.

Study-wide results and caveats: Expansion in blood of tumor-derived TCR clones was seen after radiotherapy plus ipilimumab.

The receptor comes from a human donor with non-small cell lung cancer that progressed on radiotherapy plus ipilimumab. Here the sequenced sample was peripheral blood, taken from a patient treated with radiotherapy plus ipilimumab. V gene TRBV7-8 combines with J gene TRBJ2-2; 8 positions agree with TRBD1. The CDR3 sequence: CASSLQGALDITGELFF. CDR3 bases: TGTGCCAGCAGCCTCCAGGGGGCTTTGGATATCACCGGGGAGCTGTTTTTT.